These T cell receptor beta chains were read from a single sample in a study of cytomegalovirus exposure and HLA in healthy donors. Profiled with immunoSEQ multiplex PCR; TCRdb holds only in-frame clones, not every one. The sample has 120,000 or so clones; 55% to 75% are singletons. The source material was PBMCs. All receptors come from a woman aged 35 to 49 in good health and CMV-seropositive. CDR3s include the opening cysteine and the closing phenylalanine or tryptophan. Each record gives: V gene, J gene, CDR3 protein.

TRBV29-1	TRBJ1-2	CSVTGEWGYTF
TRBV29-1	TRBJ1-2	CSVEGQGFYGYTF
TRBV7-6	TRBJ1-2	CASSSQGGNYGYTF
TRBV27	TRBJ1-2	CASSLSVRSGYTF
TRBV6-1	TRBJ2-3	CASSEKRGSTDTQYF
TRBV6-6	TRBJ1-5	CASSYLREVQPQHF
TRBV19	TRBJ1-4	CASSSTATNEKLFF
TRBV15	TRBJ1-5	CATSRGTGPSQPQHF
TRBV7-2	TRBJ1-1	CASSLGVGTEAFF
TRBV10-3	TRBJ1-2	CAIRDLTGTESYGYTF
TRBV7-7	TRBJ2-7	CASSPYRGSEQYF
TRBV7-6	TRBJ2-6	CASSLGGQLSGANVLTF
TRBV9	TRBJ2-3	CASSVAGGLGDTQYF
TRBV29-1	TRBJ1-1	CSTLSNSEAFF
TRBV7-2	TRBJ2-3	CASMRGDRTRDTQYF
TRBV13	TRBJ1-3	CASSLGNSGNTIYF
TRBV11-3	TRBJ1-1	CASSLGESEAFF
TRBV5-1	TRBJ2-1	CASSFPDRGQFF
TRBV7-3	TRBJ2-5	CASSFRQAETQYF
TRBV6-5	TRBJ1-1	CASSKDRPGTEAFF
TRBV4-2	TRBJ1-3	CASSQGQGSGNTIYF
TRBV5-4	TRBJ2-1	CASSWSGGEPYNEQFF
TRBV2	TRBJ1-1	CASSEEQGQTNTEAFF
TRBV5-4	TRBJ2-7	CASSFGNRGAYEQYF
TRBV6-1	TRBJ2-3	CASSVGASTDTQYF
TRBV7-2	TRBJ2-7	CASSFGLAGYEQYF
TRBV7-9	TRBJ1-4	CASSPRSNNEKLFF
TRBV10-3	TRBJ1-4	CAISESEEKLFF
TRBV30	TRBJ1-5	CAWSVGDSNQPQHF
TRBV27	TRBJ2-7	CASKTGGISYEQYF
TRBV2	TRBJ2-5	CASSGGGLAGGETQYF